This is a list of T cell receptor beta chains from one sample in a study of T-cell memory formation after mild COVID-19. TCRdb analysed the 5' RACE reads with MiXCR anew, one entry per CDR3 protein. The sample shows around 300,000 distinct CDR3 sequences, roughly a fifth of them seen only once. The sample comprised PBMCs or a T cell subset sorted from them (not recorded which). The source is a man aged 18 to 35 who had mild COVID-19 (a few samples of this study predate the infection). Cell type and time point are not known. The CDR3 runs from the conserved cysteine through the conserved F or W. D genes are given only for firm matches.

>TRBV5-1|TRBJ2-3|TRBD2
CASSLSLAGGTDTQYF
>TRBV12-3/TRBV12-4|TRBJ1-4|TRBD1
CASSPRNRGVFF
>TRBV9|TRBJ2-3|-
CASSPQGRADTQYF
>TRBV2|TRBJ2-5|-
CASSEDRDETQYF
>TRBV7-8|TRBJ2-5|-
CASSPQQPRWNQETQYF
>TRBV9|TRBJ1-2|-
CASSLSGQGHYGYTF
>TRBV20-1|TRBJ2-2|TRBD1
CSASDRIGPGELFF
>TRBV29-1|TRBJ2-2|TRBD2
CSVEDLRGGRTGELFF
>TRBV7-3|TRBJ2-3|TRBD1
CASSLSAGGSTDTQYF
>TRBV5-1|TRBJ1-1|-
CASSLAFGSGLTEAFF
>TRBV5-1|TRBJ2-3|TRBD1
CASSSGQGTFTDTQYF
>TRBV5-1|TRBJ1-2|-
CASSLGVPYGYTF
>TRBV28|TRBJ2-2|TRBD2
CASSLRLAGGLWELFF
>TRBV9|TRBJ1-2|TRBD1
CASSPLQGADYGYTF
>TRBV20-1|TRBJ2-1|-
CSARDPKNGDEQFF
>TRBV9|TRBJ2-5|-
CASSVAGTAETQYF
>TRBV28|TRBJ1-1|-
CAITGNTEAFF
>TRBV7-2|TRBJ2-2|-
CASSLVGGRRTGELFF
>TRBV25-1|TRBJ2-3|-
CASSVYTDTQYF
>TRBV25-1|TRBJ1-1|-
CASTSWGTEAFF
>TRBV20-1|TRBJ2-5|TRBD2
CSADPRTSGGKETQYF
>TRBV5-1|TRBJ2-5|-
CASKYGPGAETQYF
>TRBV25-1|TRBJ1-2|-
CASSEPGSNYGYTF
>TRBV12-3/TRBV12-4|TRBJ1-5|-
CASSLAGRNQPQHF
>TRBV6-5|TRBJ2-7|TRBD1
CASSSRQGARYEQYF
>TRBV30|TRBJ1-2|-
CASGGRGKYYGYTF
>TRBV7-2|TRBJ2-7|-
CASSPGRGSYEQYF
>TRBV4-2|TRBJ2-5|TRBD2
CASSQASRGVARETQYF
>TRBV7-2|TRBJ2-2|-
CASRSDGAANTGELFF
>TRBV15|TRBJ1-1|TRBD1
CATSRGITGANTEAFF
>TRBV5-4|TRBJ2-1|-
CASSTTKDNEQFF
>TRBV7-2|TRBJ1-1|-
CASSLDFSVNTEAFF
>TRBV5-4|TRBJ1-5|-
CASSSQGSNQPQHF
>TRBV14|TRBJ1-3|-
CASSQDRPGVYGNTIYF
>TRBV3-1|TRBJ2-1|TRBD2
CASSPTSGGYNEQFF
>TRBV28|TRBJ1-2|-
CATGLYGYTF
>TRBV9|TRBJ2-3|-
CASSVTGTFTDTQYF
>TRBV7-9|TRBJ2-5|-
CASSRGDGQETQYF
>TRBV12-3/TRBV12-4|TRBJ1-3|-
CASNPGSSGNTIYF
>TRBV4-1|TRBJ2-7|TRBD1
CASSQPTGYEQYF
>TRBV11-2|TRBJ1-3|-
CASSYGPATGNTIYF
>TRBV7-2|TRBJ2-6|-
CASSLSRVAGANVLTF
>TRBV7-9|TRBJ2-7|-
CASSPGTPYEQYF
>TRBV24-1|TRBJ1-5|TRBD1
CATSEPTGISNQPQHF
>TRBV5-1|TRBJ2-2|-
CASSLPGELFF
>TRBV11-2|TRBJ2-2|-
CASNQGLNTGELFF
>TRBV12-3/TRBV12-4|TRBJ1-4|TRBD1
CASTGQGGEKLFF
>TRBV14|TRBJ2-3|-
CASSLSRFPTQYF
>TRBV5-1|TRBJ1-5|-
CASSLESGSYQPQHF
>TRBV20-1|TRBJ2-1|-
CSARWEREQFF
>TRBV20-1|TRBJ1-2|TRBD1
CSARPEPGQGQDGYTF
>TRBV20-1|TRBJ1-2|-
CSATGGSTRPNYGYTF
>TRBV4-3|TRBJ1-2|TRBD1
CASSQETGVRGYTF
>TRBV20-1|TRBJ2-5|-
CSAGRGARETQYF